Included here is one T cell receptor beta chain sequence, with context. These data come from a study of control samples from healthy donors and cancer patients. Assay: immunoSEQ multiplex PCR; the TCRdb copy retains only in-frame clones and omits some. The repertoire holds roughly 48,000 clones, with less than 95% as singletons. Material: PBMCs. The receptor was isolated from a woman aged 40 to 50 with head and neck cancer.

Here the CDR3 reads CASSAQGGYTF. The CDR3 region has the DNA TGTGCCAGCAGTGCTCAAGGGGGCTACACCTTC. The rearrangement links TRBV7-9 to TRBJ1-2; no definite D call. Between the trimmed V and J ends, which lost 6 bases and 8 bases, there was a span of 10 bases. The CDR3 is 11 residues long. Germline lookup yields CDR1 SEHNR and CDR2 FQNEAQ (reference sequence). Variable domain in full (rest from reference TRBV7-9 and TRBJ1-2): DTGVSQNPRHKITKRGQNVTFRCDPISEHNRLYWYRQTLGQGPEFLTYFQNEAQLEKSRLLSDRFSAERPKGSFSTLEIQRTEQGDSAMYLCASSAQGGYTFGSGTRLTVV.